Presented here are 5 T cell receptor beta chains from one specimen sequenced in a study of cytomegalovirus exposure and HLA in healthy donors. Amplification used 60 Vbeta primers and 13 Jbeta primers. The assay was immunoSEQ multiplex PCR, and TCRdb's table has in-frame clones only and misses some. The data contain about 160,000 clones, about 80% of them singletons. Sequences were obtained from PBMCs. The receptors were gathered from a woman between 40 and 55 years old in good health and CMV-seronegative.

This sequence joins TRBV5-1 and TRBJ1-1, with 7 positions matching TRBD1. The length of the CDR3 is 14 residues. The germline CDR1 and CDR2 sequences are SGHRS and YFSETQ. V was pared by 3 bases and J by 1 base, with 3 bases of the junction left unmatched. CDR3 protein: CASSSGTANTEAFF. For the CDR3, the DNA is TGCGCCAGCAGCTCAGGGACAGCGAACACTGAAGCTTTCTTT.

The chain uses TRBV29-1 and TRBJ2-1; TRBD1 matches at 12 bases. The germline V gene has CDR1 SQVTM and CDR2 ANQGSEA. Trimming removed 6 bases from V and 9 bases from J; junction bases left unmatched: 9. There are 14 residues in the CDR3. Here the CDR3 reads CSVGGQGARVEQFF. The CDR3 nucleotides are TGCAGCGTGGGGGGACAGGGGGCGCGTGTTGAGCAGTTCTTC.

This sequence joins TRBV27 and TRBJ2-5, with TRBD1 matching 10 bases. Germline CDR1 and CDR2: MNHEY and SMNVEV (reference sequence). The CDR3 sequence is 17 residues long. Trimming removed 4 bases from V and 6 bases from J; junction bases left unmatched: 14. The DNA for the CDR3 is TGTGCCAGCAGTTACAAGACCCCGGACAGGGGGGGAAAGACCCAGTACTTC. Protein product: CASSYKTPDRGGKTQYF.

This clone showed up just once. The V gene is TRBV9, the J gene TRBJ2-2; TRBD2 matches at 7 bases. The CDR3 is made up of 14 amino acids. CDR1 and CDR2 (germline): SGDLS, YYNGEE. The V gene end was trimmed by 4 bases and the J gene end by 4 bases; junction bases not matched to a gene: 4. The CDR3 protein is CASSRSGVTGELFF. The CDR3 nucleotides read TGTGCCAGCAGCCGCAGCGGGGTCACCGGGGAGCTGTTTTTT.

The V call is TRBV9, the J call TRBJ2-5; 8 positions agree with TRBD2. Germline lookup yields CDR1 SGDLS and CDR2 YYNGEE. The CDR3 contains 17 residues. V dropped 0 bases and J dropped 1; count of bases not matched to a gene: 8. The CDR3 DNA is TGTGCCAGCAGCGTAGTCCCAGCGGGGGAATTCCAAGAGACCCAGTACTTC. This sequence encodes CASSVVPAGEFQETQYF.